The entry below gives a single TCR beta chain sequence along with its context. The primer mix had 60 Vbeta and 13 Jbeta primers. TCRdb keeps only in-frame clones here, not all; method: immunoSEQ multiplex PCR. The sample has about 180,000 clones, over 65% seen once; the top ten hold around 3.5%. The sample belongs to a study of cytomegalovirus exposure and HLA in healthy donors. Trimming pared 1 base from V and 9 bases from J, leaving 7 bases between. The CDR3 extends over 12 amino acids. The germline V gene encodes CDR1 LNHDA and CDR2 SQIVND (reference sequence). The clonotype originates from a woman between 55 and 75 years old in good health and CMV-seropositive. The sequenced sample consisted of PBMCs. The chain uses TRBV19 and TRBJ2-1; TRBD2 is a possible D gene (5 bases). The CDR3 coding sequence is TGTGCCAGTAGTATAGCTCGGGGTGAGCAGTTCTTC. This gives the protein CASSIARGEQFF.